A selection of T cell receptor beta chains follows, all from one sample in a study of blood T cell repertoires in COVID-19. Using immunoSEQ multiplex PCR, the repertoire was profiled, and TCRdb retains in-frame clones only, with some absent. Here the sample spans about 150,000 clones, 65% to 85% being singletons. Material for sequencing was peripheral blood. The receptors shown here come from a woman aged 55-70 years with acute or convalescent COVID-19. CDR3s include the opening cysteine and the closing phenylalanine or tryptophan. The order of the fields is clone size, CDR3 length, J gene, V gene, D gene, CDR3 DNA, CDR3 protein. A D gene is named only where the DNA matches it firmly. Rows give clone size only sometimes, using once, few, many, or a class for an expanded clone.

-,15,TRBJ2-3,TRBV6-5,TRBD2,TGTGCCAGCAGTCGACTAGCGGGGAGCACAGATACGCAGTATTTT,CASSRLAGSTDTQYF
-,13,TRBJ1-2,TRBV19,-,TGTGCCAGTAGTCCGGGACACAACTATGGCTACACCTTC,CASSPGHNYGYTF
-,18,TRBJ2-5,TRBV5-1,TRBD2,TGCGCCAGCAGCCCCGGGACTAGCGGGGGCGGATACCAAGAGACCCAGTACTTC,CASSPGTSGGGYQETQYF
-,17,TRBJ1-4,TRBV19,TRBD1,TGTGCCAGTACCCGACAGGGGAAGGTAGTGACCAATGAAAAACTGTTTTTT,CASTRQGKVVTNEKLFF
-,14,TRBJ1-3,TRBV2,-,TGTGCCAGCAGTGATCTTTCTCTAGGAAACACCATATATTTT,CASSDLSLGNTIYF
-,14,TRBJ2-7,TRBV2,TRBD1,TGTGCCAGCTCCCAGGACAGGGGATGGTACGAGCAGTACTTC,CASSQDRGWYEQYF
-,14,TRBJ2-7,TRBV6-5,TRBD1,TGTGCCAGCAGAGGGGACAGGAGAGGCTACGAGCAGTACTTC,CASRGDRRGYEQYF
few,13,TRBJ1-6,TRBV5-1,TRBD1,TGCGCCAGCAGGGACAGGGTGAATTCACCCCTCCACTTT,CASRDRVNSPLHF
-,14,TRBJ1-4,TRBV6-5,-,TGTGCCAGCAGTTACTCGAACCAGGGAGGAAAACTGTTTTTT,CASSYSNQGGKLFF
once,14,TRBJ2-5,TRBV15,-,TGTGCCACCAGCACCAGACAGACCCAAGAGACCCAGTACTTC,CATSTRQTQETQYF
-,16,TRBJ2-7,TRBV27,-,TGTGCCAGCAGTTTACGGGGTACGGTCCCTCTCCACGAGCAGTACTTC,CASSLRGTVPLHEQYF
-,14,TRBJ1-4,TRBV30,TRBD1,TGTGCCTGGACCAGACAGGGGATTAATGAAAAACTGTTTTTT,CAWTRQGINEKLFF
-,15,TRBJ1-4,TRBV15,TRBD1,TGTGCCACCAGCAGAGTTTGGACAGGGGGTGAAAAACTGTTTTTT,CATSRVWTGGEKLFF
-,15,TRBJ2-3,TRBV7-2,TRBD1,TGTGCCAGCAGCCCCGGGACAGTGGGCACAGATACGCAGTATTTT,CASSPGTVGTDTQYF
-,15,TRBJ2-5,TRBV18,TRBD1,TGTGCCAGCTCACCACCGGGACAGGGCCAAGAGACCCAGTACTTC,CASSPPGQGQETQYF
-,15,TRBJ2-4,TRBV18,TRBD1,TGTGCCAGCTCACTTCCGACAGGGGGGAGAAACATTCAGTACTTC,CASSLPTGGRNIQYF
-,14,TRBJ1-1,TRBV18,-,TGTGCCAGCTCACCCCCGGCAGGGTACACTGAAGCTTTCTTT,CASSPPAGYTEAFF
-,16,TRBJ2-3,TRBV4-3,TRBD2,TGCGCCAGCAGCCAAAACCGTCTAGCGGGCACAGATACGCAGTATTTT,CASSQNRLAGTDTQYF
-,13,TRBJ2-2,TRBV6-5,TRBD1,TGTGCCGCCGGGACAGGGGACACCGGGGAGCTGTTTTTT,CAAGTGDTGELFF
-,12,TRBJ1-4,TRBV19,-,TGTGCCCCCGGGACAACTAATGAAAAACTGTTTTTT,CAPGTTNEKLFF
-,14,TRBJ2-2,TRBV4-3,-,TGCGCCAGCAGCCAAGATCAGGGTCCCGGGGAGCTGTTTTTT,CASSQDQGPGELFF
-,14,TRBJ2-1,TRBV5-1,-,TGCGCCAGCAATGGGCTAGCGACTTACAATGAGCAGTTCTTC,CASNGLATYNEQFF
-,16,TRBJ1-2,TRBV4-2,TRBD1,TGTGCCAGCAGCCAAGACCAACAGGGGGCTACCTATGGCTACACCTTC,CASSQDQQGATYGYTF
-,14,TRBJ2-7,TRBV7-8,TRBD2,TGTGCCATCCGACGGACTAGCAGAGCCTACGAGCAGTACTTC,CAIRRTSRAYEQYF
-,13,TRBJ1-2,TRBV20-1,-,TGCAGTGCTAGTGTTCCTGGACTGTATGGCTACACCTTC,CSASVPGLYGYTF
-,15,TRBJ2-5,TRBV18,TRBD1,TGTGCCAGCTCACTACAGGGGGCGCGGCAAGAGACCCAGTACTTC,CASSLQGARQETQYF
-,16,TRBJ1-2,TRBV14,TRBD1,TGTGCCAGCAGCCTCAGAGGACCGGGACAGGGAGGAGGCTACACCTTC,CASSLRGPGQGGGYTF
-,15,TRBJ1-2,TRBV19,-,TGTGCCAGTTCCACCCACCGGGGGAGTGATGGTGGCTACACCTTC,CASSTHRGSDGGYTF
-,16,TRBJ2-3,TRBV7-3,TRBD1,TGTGCCAGCAGCCATGGGCAGGGGGCAAGCACAGATACGCAGTATTTT,CASSHGQGASTDTQYF
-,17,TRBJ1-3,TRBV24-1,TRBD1,TGTGCCACCAGTGATTTCTACGGACAGGGAGGAAGAAACACCATATATTTT,CATSDFYGQGGRNTIYF
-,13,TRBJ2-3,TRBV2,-,TGTGCCAGCAAAGAGACAGCAGGGGTTACGCAGTATTTT,CASKETAGVTQYF
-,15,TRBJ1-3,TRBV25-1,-,TGTGCCAGCAGTGCCCCGGCGGTTACTGGAAACACCATATATTTT,CASSAPAVTGNTIYF
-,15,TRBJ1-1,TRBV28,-,TGTGCCAGCAGCTCCGGGGGGCTGATGAACACTGAAGCTTTCTTT,CASSSGGLMNTEAFF
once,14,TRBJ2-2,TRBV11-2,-,TGTGCCAGCAGCATACTAACAGGGACCGGGGAGCTGTTTTTT,CASSILTGTGELFF
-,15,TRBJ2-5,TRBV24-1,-,TGTGCCACCAGTGATGGCCAGGTATTGGGAGAGACCCAGTACTTC,CATSDGQVLGETQYF
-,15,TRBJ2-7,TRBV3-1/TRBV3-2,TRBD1,TGTGCCAGCAGCCCGACTAGGGACAGGGGCGCCGAGCAGTACTTC,CASSPTRDRGAEQYF
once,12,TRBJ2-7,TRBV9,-,TGTGCCAGCAGTCCCGGGGGCTACGAGCAGTACTTC,CASSPGGYEQYF
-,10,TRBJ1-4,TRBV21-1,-,TGTGCCAGCAGCCTTCTCACAGGGACTTTT,CASSLLTGTF
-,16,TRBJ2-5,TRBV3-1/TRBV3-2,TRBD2,TGTGCCAGCAGTCCCGGACTAGCGGGGGGGCAAGAGACCCAGTACTTC,CASSPGLAGGQETQYF
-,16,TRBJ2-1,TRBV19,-,TGTGCCAGTAGTACCCCGACAGCCCAACCACGCGATGAGCAGTTCTTC,CASSTPTAQPRDEQFF
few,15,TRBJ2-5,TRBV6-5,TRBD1,TGTGCCAGCAGACAACAGGGGGACGGCCAAGAGACCCAGTACTTC,CASRQQGDGQETQYF
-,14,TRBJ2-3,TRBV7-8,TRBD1,TGTGCCAGCAGCACCGACAGGGTGGGGGATACGCAGTATTTT,CASSTDRVGDTQYF
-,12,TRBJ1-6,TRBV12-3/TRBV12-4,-,TGTGCCAGCAGACCGAGTAATTCACCCCTCCACTTT,CASRPSNSPLHF
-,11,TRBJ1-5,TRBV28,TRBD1,TGTGCCAGCAGTTTGCAGGGGGTCTTGCATTTT,CASSLQGVLHF
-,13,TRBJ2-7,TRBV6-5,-,TGTGCCAGCACCACCGTCCAACTCTACGAGCAGTACTTC,CASTTVQLYEQYF
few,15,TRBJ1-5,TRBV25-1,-,TGTGCCAGCAGTGGGGGGGGACTTATAAATCAGCCCCAGCATTTT,CASSGGGLINQPQHF
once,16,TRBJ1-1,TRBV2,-,TGTGCCAGCAGTCTTGAGCCCGGGACATCGAACACTGAAGCTTTCTTT,CASSLEPGTSNTEAFF
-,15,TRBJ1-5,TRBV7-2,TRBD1,TGTGCCAGCAGCTTGGGAGGACAGGGAGGTCAGCCCCAGCATTTT,CASSLGGQGGQPQHF
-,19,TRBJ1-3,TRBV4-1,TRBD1,TGCGCCAGCAGCCTAAGACATGAAGGACAGGGGGTTTCTGGAAACACCATATATTTT,CASSLRHEGQGVSGNTIYF
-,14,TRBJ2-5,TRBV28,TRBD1,TGTGCCAGCAGGCAGGGACAGCCGGGGGAGACCCAGTACTTC,CASRQGQPGETQYF
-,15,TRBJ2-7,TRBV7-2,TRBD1,TGTGCCAGCAGCCCTAGGGGACAGGGGGCCGCCGAGCAGTACTTC,CASSPRGQGAAEQYF
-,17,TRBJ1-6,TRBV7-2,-,TGTGCCAGCAGCTTAGAGTTAGGGAGCTCCTATAATTCACCCCTCCACTTT,CASSLELGSSYNSPLHF